The 11 T cell receptor beta chains presented below share a single source sample, sequenced in a study of cytomegalovirus exposure and HLA in healthy donors. PCR was performed using 60 Vbeta and 13 Jbeta primers. The method was immunoSEQ multiplex PCR; TCRdb's version includes in-frame clones alone and lacks a portion of them. The repertoire consists of about 160,000 clones, with 65% to 80% occurring once and the leading ten covering approximately 2.3%. Specimen: PBMCs. The receptors here all came from a man aged 35-49 years in good health and CMV-seronegative.

On this clone itself: A read error may account for a junction end that differs from germline. The rearrangement joins TRBV4-1 to TRBJ2-4; possibly TRBD2 for D (6 bases). Germline V gene sequence: CDR1 MGHRA, CDR2 YSYEKL. CDR3 size: 16 residues. The CDR3 loop is CASSQVVRGRGNSQYF. Written as DNA, the CDR3 is TGCGCCAGCAGCCAAGTAGTGAGAGGGCGGGGAAACAGTCAGTACTTC.

The chain couples TRBV6-5 to TRBJ1-1, with D tentatively TRBD1 (6 bases). The CDR3 has 14 residues. The germline gives CDR1 MNHEY, CDR2 SVGAGI. Trimming removed 2 bases from V and 5 bases from J, with 12 bases in between. Here the CDR3 reads CASSYRGGLTEAFF. The CDR3 nucleotides are TGTGCCAGCAGTTACCGGGGGGGCCTGACTGAAGCTTTCTTT.

The CDR3 sequence: CASSPTRVGQPQHF. CDR3 in DNA: TGTGCCAGCAGCCCCACGCGGGTTGGTCAGCCCCAGCATTTT. The rearrangement joins TRBV7-2 to TRBJ1-5; D not certain. This CDR3 region has 14 residues. In germline, CDR1 is SGHTA, CDR2 FQGNSA. Trimming shortened V by 5 bases and J by 6 bases, and 14 bases separated the two germline ends.

The chain recombines TRBV19 with TRBJ1-2; D possibly corresponds to TRBD1 (6 bases). Trimming removed 4 bases from V and 8 bases from J, with 14 bases in between. The CDR3 is 13 residues long. Germline values: CDR1 LNHDA, CDR2 SQIVND (reference sequence). CDR3: CASSTTDRLGYTF. DNA for the CDR3: TGTGCCAGTAGTACGACCGACAGGCTGGGCTACACCTTC.

The chain is built from TRBV7-2 and TRBJ2-7, with D unclear. The germline CDR1 and CDR2 sequences are SGHTA and FQGNSA. The CDR3 has 13 residues. The V gene lost 3 bases and the J gene lost 0 bases, with 6 bases spanning the gap. CDR3 in amino acids: CASSLAVSYEQYF. The CDR3, as DNA: TGTGCCAGCAGCTTGGCCGTCTCCTACGAGCAGTACTTC. The whole variable domain, remainder taken from reference TRBV7-2 and TRBJ2-7, is GAGVSQSPSNKVTEKGKDVELRCDPISGHTALYWYRQSLGQGLEFLIYFQGNSAPDKSGLPSDRFSAERTGGSVSTLTIQRTQQEDSAVYLCASSLAVSYEQYFGPGTRLTVT.

The chain employs TRBV28 and TRBJ2-3, with D hard to call. Trimming shortened V by 2 bases and J by 1 base, and 13 bases separated the two germline ends. The CDR3 spans 16 residues. CDR1 is MDHEN, CDR2 SYDVKM, per germline. The CDR3 reads CASSLNVGQGTDTQYF. DNA of the CDR3: TGTGCCAGCAGTTTAAATGTCGGTCAGGGCACAGATACGCAGTATTTT.

This rearrangement joins TRBV4-3 to TRBJ2-3; D might be TRBD1 (5 bases). This CDR3 spans 16 amino acids. Germline V gene sequence: CDR1 LGHNA, CDR2 YSLEER. V lost 0 bases to trimming and J lost 5 bases, with 15 bases between them. CDR3 sequence reads: CASSQDQGAIKDTQYF. Written as DNA, the CDR3 is TGCGCCAGCAGCCAAGATCAAGGGGCGATCAAAGATACGCAGTATTTT.

Worth noting for this clone: One end of the junction varies from germline; a read error may be responsible. The chain combines TRBV6-5 with TRBJ2-4; TRBD1 agrees at 10 bases. This CDR3 contains 13 residues. Germline-derived CDR1 and CDR2 are MNHEY and SVGAGI. The CDR3 DNA sequence: TGTGCCAGCAGGGACAGGGGGGAAAACAGTCAGTACTTC. As protein: CASRDRGENSQYF.

CDR3 amino acids: CASSSSGAGYNEQFF. The CDR3 DNA follows: TGTGCCAGCAGCTCTAGCGGGGCGGGGTACAATGAGCAGTTCTTC. The chain is built from TRBV5-4 and TRBJ2-1; 9 bases are shared with TRBD2. From germline, CDR1 is SGHNT and CDR2 YYREEE (reference sequence). This CDR3 is built from 15 residues. With 3 bases clipped from V and 4 bases from J, the junction kept 5 bases outside the gene matches.

The chain uses TRBV7-9 and TRBJ2-1; 8 positions agree with TRBD1. This CDR3 comprises 16 residues. Trimming removed 4 bases from V and 8 bases from J; junction bases left unmatched: 13. Per germline, CDR1 SEHNR and CDR2 FQNEAQ (reference sequence). The DNA for the CDR3 is TGTGCCAGCAGCTACCCCCCACAGGGGGGTGTAGATGAGCAGTTCTTC. Amino acid sequence: CASSYPPQGGVDEQFF.

This clone has only one observation. The V call is TRBV19, the J call TRBJ1-2, with TRBD1 as a possible D gene (5 bases). The germline V gene encodes CDR1 LNHDA and CDR2 SQIVND (reference sequence). The V end lost 6 bases, the J end lost 8 bases, and 13 bases lay between the germline ends. CDR3 size: 12 residues. The CDR3 nucleotides are TGTGCCAGTAGCACCAGGGTACGAGGCTACACCTTC. Translation gives CASSTRVRGYTF.